These 22 T cell receptor beta chains were all obtained from the same sample, sequenced in a study of CD8 T cells in Susac syndrome. An amount of RNA that ranged from about 0.45 to 1 ug was reverse transcribed with random hexamers. TCRdb itself ran the immunoSEQ multiplex PCR reads through MiXCR, one entry per CDR3 protein. The sample carries hundreds of thousands of distinct CDR3 sequences, around 85% recorded once. Sequenced material: CD8+ T cells from PBMCs. The receptor set was obtained from a human donor with multiple sclerosis.

The chain couples TRBV27 to TRBJ2-7; TRBD1 matches 8 bases. Germline assignment: CDR1 MNHEY and CDR2 SMNVEV (reference sequence). After removal of 4 bases from V and 1 base from J, the junction contained 3 bases not matched to a gene. The CDR3 loop spans 14 amino acids. CDR3 DNA: TGTGCCAGCAGTTCTTACAGGGGGTCCTACGAGCAGTACTTC. Translation: CASSSYRGSYEQYF.

The chain is built from TRBV25-1 and TRBJ1-2; 7 bases are a match to TRBD1. V lost 5 bases, J lost 4 bases, and 10 bases stayed unmatched. Germline CDR1 and CDR2: MGHDK and SYGVNS. The CDR3 length is 15 residues. The CDR3 loop reads CASSSTGSKSYGYTF. The CDR3 nucleotides read TGTGCCAGCAGTTCGACAGGGAGTAAGTCCTATGGCTACACCTTC.

The V and J genes are TRBV27 and TRBJ1-1; TRBD1 might be the D (5 bases). The length of the CDR3 is 14 residues. Trimming removed 5 bases from V and 4 bases from J, with 14 bases in between. The germline gives CDR1 MNHEY, CDR2 SMNVEV (reference sequence). The CDR3 region is CASSPQAGFTEAFF. In DNA form, the CDR3 reads TGTGCCAGCAGTCCCCAGGCAGGGTTCACTGAAGCTTTCTTT.

The chain uses TRBV27 and TRBJ2-7; tentatively, D is TRBD2 (6 bases). The CDR3 runs 14 residues. The V end lost 8 bases, the J end lost 5 bases, and 19 bases lay between the germline ends. Germline V CDR1 and CDR2: MNHEY, SMNVEV (reference sequence). CDR3 sequence reads: CASGGYGPLNEQYF. The CDR3 DNA sequence: TGTGCCAGCGGAGGGTACGGGCCTTTAAACGAGCAGTACTTC.

The chain joins TRBV7-9 to TRBJ2-7, with TRBD1 matching over 8 bases. This CDR3 has 17 residues. The trim removed 4 bases at V and 3 bases at J, leaving 14 bases unmatched. Germline CDR1 SEHNR, CDR2 FQNEAQ (reference sequence). Written as DNA, the CDR3 is TGTGCCAGCAGCTACACTTCAGGGGGCGGTAGCGACTACGAGCAGTACTTC. The encoded protein is CASSYTSGGGSDYEQYF.

This chain connects TRBV6-1 to TRBJ2-7, with 9 bases aligning to TRBD1. CDR3 length: 14 residues. The germline V gene has CDR1 MNHNS and CDR2 SASEGT. The V and J ends lost 4 bases and 3 bases, in that order; junction bases with no gene match: 4. CDR3 coding DNA: TGTGCCAGCAGTGTACAGGGGGCGCGCTACGAGCAGTACTTC. Translation gives CASSVQGARYEQYF.

V usage is TRBV27 and J usage is TRBJ2-1, with TRBD2 identical over 9 bases. CDR1 and CDR2 from the germline V gene are MNHEY and SMNVEV (reference sequence). The CDR3 runs 14 residues. V lost 2 bases to trimming and J lost 7 bases; unmatched junction nucleotides: 3. The CDR3 DNA reads TGTGCCAGCAGTTTAATAGCGGGAGCGAATGAGCAGTTCTTC. It is translated as CASSLIAGANEQFF.

The chain has TRBV28 and TRBJ2-2; D call uncertain. This CDR3 has 13 amino acids. Trimming cost V 2 bases and J 4 bases, with 5 bases left between them. Germline V gene data show CDR1 as MDHEN and CDR2 as SYDVKM. The CDR3 sequence: CASSLAPTGELFF. DNA for the CDR3: TGTGCCAGCAGTTTAGCACCCACCGGGGAGCTGTTTTTT.

In its sample, this clonotype was seen a few times. This chain connects TRBV7-2 to TRBJ1-6, with unresolved D. Trimming took off 5 bases at V and 9 bases at J, with 17 bases between the two ends. The CDR3 runs 15 residues. Germline V gives CDR1 SGHTA, CDR2 FQGNSA. The CDR3 DNA reads as TGTGCCAGCAGCGAGAATCCTACCCTCGCTTCACCCCTCCACTTT. This sequence encodes CASSENPTLASPLHF.

CDR3 region: CASSHTETSTDTQYF. For the CDR3, the DNA is TGTGCCAGCAGCCATACAGAAACTAGCACAGATACGCAGTATTTT. The V and J genes are TRBV7-9 and TRBJ2-3, with no clear D. The CDR3 totals 15 residues. Germline CDR1 and CDR2: SEHNR and FQNEAQ (reference sequence). V lost 5 bases and J 0 bases, leaving 12 bases between the germline ends.

This CDR3 reads CASTPEVPNEQYF. In DNA form, the CDR3 reads TGTGCCAGCACCCCCGAGGTCCCCAACGAGCAGTACTTC. The chain has TRBV12-3 or TRBV12-4 and TRBJ2-7; D unresolved. The ends were cut back, 7 bases at V and 5 bases at J, with 15 bases in the middle. The CDR3 runs 13 residues.

V usage is TRBV29-1 and J usage is TRBJ2-7, with a possible D match to TRBD2 (6 bases). This CDR3 comprises 13 residues. CDR1 and CDR2 (germline): SQVTM, ANQGSEA. The ends were cut back, 4 bases at V and 2 bases at J, with 12 bases in the middle. The CDR3 DNA reads as TGCAGCGTTGTCGCGGGACCCGCCTACGAGCAGTACTTC. Translated: CSVVAGPAYEQYF.

The V gene is TRBV12-5, the J gene TRBJ2-3, with 15 bases fitting TRBD2. The junction had 4 bases not matched to a gene; V was cut back by 6 bases and J by 3 bases. Per germline, CDR1 LGHNT and CDR2 FRNRAP. CDR3 length: 16 residues. CDR3 coding DNA: TGTGCTAGTGGCTTTGGGACTAGCGGGAGGACAGATACGCAGTATTTT. The encoded protein is CASGFGTSGRTDTQYF.

The V gene is TRBV29-1, the J gene TRBJ1-1, with D unresolved. The CDR3 is made up of 13 amino acids. Trimming left V 0 bases short and J 7 bases short, with 12 bases between. Per germline, CDR1 SQVTM and CDR2 ANQGSEA. The chain's CDR3 is CSVEEGRNGEAFF. The DNA for the CDR3 is TGCAGCGTTGAAGAGGGAAGGAATGGTGAAGCTTTCTTT.

J is TRBJ2-7 and V is TRBV19, with 10 bases lining up with TRBD1. V lost 5 bases to trimming and J lost 6 bases; unmatched junction nucleotides: 7. Germline loops: CDR1 LNHDA, CDR2 SQIVND (reference sequence). There are 14 residues in the CDR3. CDR3 residues: CASSAQGQGFEQYF. CDR3 nucleotides: TGTGCCAGTAGTGCTCAGGGACAGGGGTTCGAGCAGTACTTC.

This chain connects TRBV4-2 to TRBJ2-1; 7 bases line up with TRBD2. Germline assignment: CDR1 LGHNA and CDR2 YNFKEQ. V lost 2 bases, J lost 0 bases, and 7 bases stayed unmatched. The CDR3 totals 17 residues. CDR3 region: CASSQLQRESSYNEQFF. The CDR3 bases are TGTGCCAGCAGCCAACTCCAGCGGGAAAGCTCCTACAATGAGCAGTTCTTC.

The genes are TRBV20-1 and TRBJ2-7; TRBD2 aligns across 11 bases. The V gene's germline CDR1 is DFQATT and CDR2 SNEGSKA (reference sequence). J lost 2 bases, V lost 0 bases, and 3 bases had no gene match. This CDR3 contains 15 residues. The DNA for the CDR3 is TGCAGTGCTAGAGAACTAGCGGGAGATACCTACGAGCAGTACTTC. It codes for CSARELAGDTYEQYF.

This chain joins TRBV2 and TRBJ2-1, with D perhaps matching TRBD2 (5 bases). Germline-derived CDR1 and CDR2 are SNHLY and FYNNEI. The V end lost 6 bases, the J end lost 4 bases, and 13 bases lay between the germline ends. The CDR3 contains 14 residues. CDR3 protein: CASRAGILYNEQFF. CDR3 bases: TGTGCCAGCAGAGCCGGGATTCTATACAATGAGCAGTTCTTC.

The chain recombines TRBV2 with TRBJ2-3; unclear D gene. The CDR3 is 11 residues long. CDR1 is SNHLY and CDR2 is FYNNEI in the germline V gene. Trimming shortened V by 6 bases and J by 4 bases, and 5 bases separated the two germline ends. This CDR3 is CASRAPDTQYF. The CDR3 nucleotides are TGTGCCAGCAGGGCTCCAGATACGCAGTATTTT.

V is TRBV6-2 or TRBV6-3 and J is TRBJ1-5; TRBD1 agrees at 9 bases. The trim removed 2 bases at V and 7 bases at J, leaving 3 bases unmatched. This CDR3 has 14 amino acids. Germline V gives CDR1 MNHEY, CDR2 SVGEGT. DNA of the CDR3: TGTGCCAGCAGTTACGGGACAGGGATGCAGCCCCAGCATTTT. Translated: CASSYGTGMQPQHF.

This chain joins TRBV27 and TRBJ1-2, with TRBD1 matching over 9 bases. The CDR3 extends over 16 amino acids. V was clipped by 2 bases and J by 4 bases; unmatched bases: 8. The germline V gene has CDR1 MNHEY and CDR2 SMNVEV (reference sequence). The CDR3 reads CASSLTGQGLGYGYTF. CDR3 coding DNA: TGTGCCAGCAGTTTAACCGGACAGGGGTTGGGCTATGGCTACACCTTC.

The V and J genes are TRBV6-1 and TRBJ1-1, with D uncertain. Per germline, CDR1 MNHNS and CDR2 SASEGT. V was shortened by 2 bases and J by 3 bases, with 7 bases between the two germline ends. The length of the CDR3 is 13 residues. Written as DNA, the CDR3 is TGTGCCAGCAGTGAAAACGGATACACTGAAGCTTTCTTT. Encoded protein: CASSENGYTEAFF.